This T cell receptor (beta chain) was obtained from a study of T cells in Graves' hyperthyroidism and ophthalmopathy. General study results and limits: Researchers found most expanded thyroid clonotypes above 0.001 in blood as well. By a 13 V-J model, ophthalmopathy was set apart from stable hyperthyroidism.

The hyperthyroidism patients had all been newly diagnosed, and their disease duration was under 2 months. Their ages ranged from 18 to 65 years. Uncontrolled infection, other autoimmune disease, pregnancy or lactation barred patients from enrollment. Using RNA transcripts as the source, TCR beta CDR3 regions were amplified. Using the HTBI primer set, a first-round RT-PCR was run on the TCR CDR3. TCRdb reanalysed the multiplex PCR reads using MiXCR and keeps one entry per CDR3 protein. This sample carries about 560,000 distinct CDR3 sequences, about a sixth of them seen once, and the ten largest clones take roughly 18%. There are a few counts of this clonotype. What it binds is not known. The receptor's source is a woman younger than 35 with Graves' hyperthyroidism. The sample consisted of blood.

The chain's CDR3 is CASESGRKGETQYF. The CDR3 region has the DNA TGCGCCAGCGAAAGCGGGAGGAAAGGAGAGACCCAGTACTTC. The chain combines TRBV10-1 with TRBJ2-5; 9 nucleotides agree with TRBD2. CDR1 and CDR2 from the germline V gene are WNHNN and SYGVQD (reference sequence). V gave up 8 bases and J gave up 4 bases; unmatched junction bases: 8. There are 14 residues in the CDR3.